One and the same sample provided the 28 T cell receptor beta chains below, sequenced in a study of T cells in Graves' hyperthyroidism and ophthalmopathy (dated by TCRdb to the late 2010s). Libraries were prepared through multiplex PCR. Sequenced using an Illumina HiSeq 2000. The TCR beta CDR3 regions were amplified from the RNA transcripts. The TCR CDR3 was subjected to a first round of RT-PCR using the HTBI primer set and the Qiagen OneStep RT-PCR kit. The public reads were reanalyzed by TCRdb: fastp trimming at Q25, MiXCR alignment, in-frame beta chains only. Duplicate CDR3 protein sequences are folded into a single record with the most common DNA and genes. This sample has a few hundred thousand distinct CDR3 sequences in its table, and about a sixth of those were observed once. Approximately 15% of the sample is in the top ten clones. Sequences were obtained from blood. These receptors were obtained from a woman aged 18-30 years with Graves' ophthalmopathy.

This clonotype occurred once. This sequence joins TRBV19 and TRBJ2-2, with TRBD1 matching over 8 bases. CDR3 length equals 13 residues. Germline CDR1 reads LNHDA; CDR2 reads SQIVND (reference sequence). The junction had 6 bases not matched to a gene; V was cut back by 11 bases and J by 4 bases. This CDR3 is CAGQGSVTGELFF. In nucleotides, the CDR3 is TGTGCCGGACAGGGTAGCGTCACCGGGGAGCTGTTTTTT.

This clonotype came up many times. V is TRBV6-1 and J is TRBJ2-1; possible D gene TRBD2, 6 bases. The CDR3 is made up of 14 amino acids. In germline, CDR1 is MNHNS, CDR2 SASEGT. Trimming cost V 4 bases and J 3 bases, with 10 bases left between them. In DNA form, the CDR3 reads TGTGCCAGCAGTGGGACTACCAACTACAATGAGCAGTTCTTC. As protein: CASSGTTNYNEQFF.

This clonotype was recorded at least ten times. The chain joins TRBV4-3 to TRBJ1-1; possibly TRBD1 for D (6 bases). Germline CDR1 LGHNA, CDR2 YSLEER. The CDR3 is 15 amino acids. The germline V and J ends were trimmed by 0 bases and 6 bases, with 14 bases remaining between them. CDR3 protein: CASSQDQGSYPEAFF. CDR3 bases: TGCGCCAGCAGCCAAGACCAGGGGAGTTACCCTGAAGCTTTCTTT.

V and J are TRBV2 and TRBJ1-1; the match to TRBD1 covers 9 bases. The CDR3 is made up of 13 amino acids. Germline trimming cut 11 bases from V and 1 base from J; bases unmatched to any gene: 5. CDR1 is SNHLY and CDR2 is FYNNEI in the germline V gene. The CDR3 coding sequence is TGTGCCGGAAAGACAGGGGGGAACACTGAAGCTTTCTTT. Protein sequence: CAGKTGGNTEAFF.

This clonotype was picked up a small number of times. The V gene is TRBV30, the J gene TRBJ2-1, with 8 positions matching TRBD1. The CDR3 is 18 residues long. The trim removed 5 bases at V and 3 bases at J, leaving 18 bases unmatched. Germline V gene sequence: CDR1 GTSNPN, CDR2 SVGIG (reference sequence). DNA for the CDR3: TGTGCCTGGGCAGGGGTCGTAAGTGTGGGGACAGGCTACAATGAGCAGTTCTTC. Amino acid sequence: CAWAGVVSVGTGYNEQFF.

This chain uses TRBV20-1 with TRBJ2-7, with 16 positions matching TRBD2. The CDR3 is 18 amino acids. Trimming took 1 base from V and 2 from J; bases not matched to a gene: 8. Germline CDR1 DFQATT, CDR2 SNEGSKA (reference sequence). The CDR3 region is CSARVSGTSGGGAYEQYF. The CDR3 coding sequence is TGCAGTGCTAGAGTTTCCGGGACTAGCGGGGGGGGCGCCTACGAGCAGTACTTC.

As DNA, the CDR3 is TGCAGTGCTAGAGCCCTGACAGGGCTAGAGACCCAGTACTTC. It translates to CSARALTGLETQYF. The rearrangement joins TRBV20-1 to TRBJ2-5; 7 bases map to TRBD1. The ends lost 1 base at V and 4 bases at J; junction bases unmatched: 6. This CDR3 contains 14 residues. Germline CDR1 and CDR2: DFQATT and SNEGSKA (reference sequence).

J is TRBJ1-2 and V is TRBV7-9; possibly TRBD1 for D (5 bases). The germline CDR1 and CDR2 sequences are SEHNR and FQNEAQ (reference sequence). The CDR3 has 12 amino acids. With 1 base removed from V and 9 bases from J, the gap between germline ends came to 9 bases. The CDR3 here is CASSLEAGSYTF. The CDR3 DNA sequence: TGTGCCAGCAGCTTAGAGGCAGGGAGCTACACCTTC.

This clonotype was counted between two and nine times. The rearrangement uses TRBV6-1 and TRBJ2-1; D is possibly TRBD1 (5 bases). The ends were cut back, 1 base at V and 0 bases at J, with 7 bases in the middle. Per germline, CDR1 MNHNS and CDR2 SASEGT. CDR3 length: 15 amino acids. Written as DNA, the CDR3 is TGTGCCAGCAGTGAAGTCAGGGACTCCTACAATGAGCAGTTCTTC. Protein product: CASSEVRDSYNEQFF.

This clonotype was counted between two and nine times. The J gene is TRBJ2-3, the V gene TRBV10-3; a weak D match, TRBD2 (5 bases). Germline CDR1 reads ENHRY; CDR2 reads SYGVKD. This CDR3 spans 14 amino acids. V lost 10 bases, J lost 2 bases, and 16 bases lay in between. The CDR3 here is CATQSARDTDTQYF. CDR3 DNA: TGTGCCACCCAGAGCGCTCGGGACACAGATACGCAGTATTTT.

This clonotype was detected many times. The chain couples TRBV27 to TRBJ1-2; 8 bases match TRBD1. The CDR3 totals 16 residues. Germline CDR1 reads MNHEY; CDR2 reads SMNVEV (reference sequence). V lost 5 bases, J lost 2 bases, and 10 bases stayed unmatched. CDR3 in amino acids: CASSPTTGVSNYGYTF. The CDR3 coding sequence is TGTGCCAGCAGTCCGACGACAGGGGTTTCCAACTATGGCTACACCTTC.

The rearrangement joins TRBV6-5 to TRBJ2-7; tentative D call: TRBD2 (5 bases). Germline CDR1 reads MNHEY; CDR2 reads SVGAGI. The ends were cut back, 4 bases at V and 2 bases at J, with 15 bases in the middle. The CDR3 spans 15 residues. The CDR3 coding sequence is TGTGCCAGCAGTTCCCCTTACAGAGGGACCTACGAGCAGTACTTC. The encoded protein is CASSSPYRGTYEQYF.

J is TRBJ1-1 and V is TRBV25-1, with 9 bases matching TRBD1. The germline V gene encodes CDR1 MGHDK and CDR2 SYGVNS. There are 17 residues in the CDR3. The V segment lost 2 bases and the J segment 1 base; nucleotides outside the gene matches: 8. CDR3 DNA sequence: TGTGCCAGCAGTGAAGATACAGGGGGCAAGGGGAACACTGAAGCTTTCTTT. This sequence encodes CASSEDTGGKGNTEAFF.

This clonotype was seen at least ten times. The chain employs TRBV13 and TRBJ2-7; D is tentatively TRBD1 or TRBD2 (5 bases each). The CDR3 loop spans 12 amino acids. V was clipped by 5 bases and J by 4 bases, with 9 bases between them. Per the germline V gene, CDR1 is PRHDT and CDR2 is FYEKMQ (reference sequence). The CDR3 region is CASSEGKYEQYF. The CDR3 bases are TGTGCCAGCAGCGAGGGGAAGTACGAGCAGTACTTC.

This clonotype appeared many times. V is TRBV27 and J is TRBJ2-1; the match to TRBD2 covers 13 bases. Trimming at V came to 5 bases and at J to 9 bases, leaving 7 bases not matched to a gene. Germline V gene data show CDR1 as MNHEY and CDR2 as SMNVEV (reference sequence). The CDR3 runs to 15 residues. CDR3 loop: CASSTGLAGVSEQFF. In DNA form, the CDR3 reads TGTGCCAGCAGTACCGGACTAGCGGGAGTATCTGAGCAGTTCTTC.

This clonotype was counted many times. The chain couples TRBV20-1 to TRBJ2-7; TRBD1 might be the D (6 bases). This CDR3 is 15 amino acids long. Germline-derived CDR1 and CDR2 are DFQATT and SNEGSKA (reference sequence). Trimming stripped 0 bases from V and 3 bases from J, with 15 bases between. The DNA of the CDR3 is TGCAGTGCTAGAGATATTAAGGGGGTGAGCTACGAGCAGTACTTC. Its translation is CSARDIKGVSYEQYF.

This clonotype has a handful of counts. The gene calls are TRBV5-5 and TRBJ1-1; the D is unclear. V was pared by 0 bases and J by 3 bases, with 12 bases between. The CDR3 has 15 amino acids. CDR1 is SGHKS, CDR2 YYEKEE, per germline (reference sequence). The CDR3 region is CASSLGAGPDTEAFF. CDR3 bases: TGTGCCAGCAGCTTGGGTGCGGGCCCAGACACTGAAGCTTTCTTT. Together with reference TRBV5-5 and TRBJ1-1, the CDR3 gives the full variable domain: DAGVTQSPTHLIKTRGQQVTLRCSPISGHKSVSWYQQVLGQGPQFIFQYYEKEERGRGNFPDRFSARQFPNYSSELNVNALLLGDSALYLCASSLGAGPDTEAFFGQGTRLTVV.

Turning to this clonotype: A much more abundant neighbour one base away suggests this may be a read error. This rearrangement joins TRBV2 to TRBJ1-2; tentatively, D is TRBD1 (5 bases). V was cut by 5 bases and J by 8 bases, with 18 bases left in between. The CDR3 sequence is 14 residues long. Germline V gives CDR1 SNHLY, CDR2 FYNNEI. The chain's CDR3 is CASSRDGGMGGYTF. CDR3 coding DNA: TGTGCCAGCAGTAGGGACGGGGGAATGGGAGGCTACACCTTC.

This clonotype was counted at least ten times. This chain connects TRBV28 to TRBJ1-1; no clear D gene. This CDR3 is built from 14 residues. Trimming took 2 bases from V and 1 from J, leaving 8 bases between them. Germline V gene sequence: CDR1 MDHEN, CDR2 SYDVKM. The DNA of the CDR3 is TGTGCCAGCAGTTTAATGGTCGGGAACACTGAAGCTTTCTTT. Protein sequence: CASSLMVGNTEAFF.

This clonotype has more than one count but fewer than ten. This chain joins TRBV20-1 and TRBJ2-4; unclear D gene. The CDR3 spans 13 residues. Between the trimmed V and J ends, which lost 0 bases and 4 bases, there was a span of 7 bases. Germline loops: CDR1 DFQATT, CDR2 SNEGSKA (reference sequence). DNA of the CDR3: TGCAGTGCTAGAGATCTGCAGAAAAACATTCAGTACTTC. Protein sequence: CSARDLQKNIQYF.

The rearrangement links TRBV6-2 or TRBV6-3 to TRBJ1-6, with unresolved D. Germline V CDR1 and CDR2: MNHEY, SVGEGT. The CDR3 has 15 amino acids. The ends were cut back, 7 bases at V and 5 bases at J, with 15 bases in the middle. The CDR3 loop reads CASKELRENNSPLHF. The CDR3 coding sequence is TGTGCCAGCAAAGAACTCCGGGAGAATAATTCACCCCTCCACTTT.

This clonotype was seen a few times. CDR3 sequence reads: CASSEWGDKVEKLFF. CDR3 in DNA: TGTGCCAGCAGTGAATGGGGAGACAAGGTAGAAAAACTGTTTTTT. The rearrangement uses TRBV28 and TRBJ1-4; D unresolved. V shed 5 bases and J shed 8 bases, with 18 bases lying between them. The CDR3 has 15 residues. Germline V gives CDR1 MDHEN, CDR2 SYDVKM.

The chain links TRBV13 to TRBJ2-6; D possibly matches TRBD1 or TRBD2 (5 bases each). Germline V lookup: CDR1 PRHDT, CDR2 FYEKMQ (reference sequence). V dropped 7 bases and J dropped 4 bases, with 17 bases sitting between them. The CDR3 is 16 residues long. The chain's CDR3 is CASIPWGMGGANVLTF. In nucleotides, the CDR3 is TGTGCCAGCATCCCCTGGGGGATGGGGGGGGCCAACGTCCTGACTTTC.

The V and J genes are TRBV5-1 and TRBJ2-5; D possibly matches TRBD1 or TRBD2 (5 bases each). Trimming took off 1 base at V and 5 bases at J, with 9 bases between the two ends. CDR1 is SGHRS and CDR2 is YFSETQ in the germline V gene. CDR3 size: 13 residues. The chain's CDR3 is CASSLNWGETQYF. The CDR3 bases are TGCGCCAGCAGCTTGAATTGGGGGGAGACCCAGTACTTC.

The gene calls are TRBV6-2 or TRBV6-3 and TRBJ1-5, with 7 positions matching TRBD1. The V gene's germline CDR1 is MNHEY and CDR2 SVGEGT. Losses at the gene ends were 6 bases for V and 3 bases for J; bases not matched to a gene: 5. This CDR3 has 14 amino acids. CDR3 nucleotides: TGTGCCAGCAGAACAGGGGTGATCAATCAGCCCCAGCATTTT. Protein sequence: CASRTGVINQPQHF.

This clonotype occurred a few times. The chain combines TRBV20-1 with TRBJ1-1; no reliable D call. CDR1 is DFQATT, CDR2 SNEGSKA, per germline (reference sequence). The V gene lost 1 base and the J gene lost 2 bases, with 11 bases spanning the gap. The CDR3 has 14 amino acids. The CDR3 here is CSARAPHGNTEAFF. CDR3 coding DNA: TGCAGTGCTAGAGCCCCCCATGGCAACACTGAAGCTTTCTTT.

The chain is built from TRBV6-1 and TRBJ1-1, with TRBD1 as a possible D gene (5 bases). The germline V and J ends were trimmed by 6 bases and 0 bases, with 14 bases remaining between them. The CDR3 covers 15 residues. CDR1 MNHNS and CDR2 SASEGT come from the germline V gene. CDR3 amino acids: CASSPATVMNTEAFF. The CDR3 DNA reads TGTGCCAGCAGCCCCGCGACAGTTATGAACACTGAAGCTTTCTTT.

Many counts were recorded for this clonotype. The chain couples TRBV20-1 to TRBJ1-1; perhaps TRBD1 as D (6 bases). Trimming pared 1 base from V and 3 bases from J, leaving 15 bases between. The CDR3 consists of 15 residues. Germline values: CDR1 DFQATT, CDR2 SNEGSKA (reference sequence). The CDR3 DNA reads TGCAGTGCTAGAGGCGCTTCGGGGGCCGACACTGAAGCTTTCTTT. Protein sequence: CSARGASGADTEAFF.